The clone carrying this TCR beta chain was seen only a few times. The data stem from a study of CD8 T cells in Susac syndrome. A quantity of roughly 0.5 to 1 ug RNA underwent reverse transcription using random hexamers. Amplification of TCR beta CDR3 across 54 Vbeta and 13 Jbeta was performed with immunoSEQ multiplex PCR. Each CDR3 protein gets one entry after TCRdb re-called the immunoSEQ multiplex PCR reads with MiXCR. The repertoire holds a few hundred thousand distinct CDR3 sequences, with around 85% as singletons. The CDR3 is made up of 13 amino acids. The germline CDR1 and CDR2 sequences are GTSNPN and SVGIG (reference sequence). V gave up 3 bases and J gave up 3 bases, with 12 bases separating them. The authors carried out high-throughput sequencing of TCR beta. They applied it to CD8+ and CD4+ T cells obtained from blood. The multiple sclerosis controls consisted of treatment-naive patients with relapsing-remitting disease, either stable or active. The CD8+ and CD4+ T cells were negatively isolated, with the TEMRA cells enriched by FACS.

This sequence originates from a human donor with multiple sclerosis. The chain joins TRBV30 to TRBJ2-7; a weak D match, TRBD2 (6 bases). What was sequenced was CD8+ T cells from PBMCs. The CDR3 reads CAWSKGLFYEQYF. The CDR3 nucleotides are TGTGCCTGGAGCAAGGGACTTTTCTACGAGCAGTACTTC.